The present T cell receptor beta chain was sequenced within a study of blood T cell repertoires in COVID-19. For the study at large: The study drew acute and convalescent COVID-19 samples from the United States, Italy and Spain. T cells, B-cell-depleted T cells, or PBMCs supplied cDNA or gDNA.

CDR3 length: 13 residues. CDR1 and CDR2 from the germline V gene are MGHDK and SYGVNS. Trimming removed 2 bases at V and 7 bases at J, with 11 bases between. Original data processing: How many nucleated cells were present was estimated from reference gene primer amplification. Produced via immunoSEQ multiplex PCR; TCRdb's table is partial and in-frame only. V and J calls and clone size come straight from that table; D and trimming were deduced from the DNA. The profile shows a few hundred thousand clones, approximately 86% of them singletons. This clonotype was sampled from a man aged 30-40 years with active or convalescent COVID-19. The J gene is TRBJ1-1, the V gene TRBV25-1; D is undetermined. What was sequenced was peripheral blood. The CDR3 nucleotides read TGTGCCAGCAGTGAAAGAGGGCGGGTTGAAGCTTTCTTT. Its protein is CASSERGRVEAFF.